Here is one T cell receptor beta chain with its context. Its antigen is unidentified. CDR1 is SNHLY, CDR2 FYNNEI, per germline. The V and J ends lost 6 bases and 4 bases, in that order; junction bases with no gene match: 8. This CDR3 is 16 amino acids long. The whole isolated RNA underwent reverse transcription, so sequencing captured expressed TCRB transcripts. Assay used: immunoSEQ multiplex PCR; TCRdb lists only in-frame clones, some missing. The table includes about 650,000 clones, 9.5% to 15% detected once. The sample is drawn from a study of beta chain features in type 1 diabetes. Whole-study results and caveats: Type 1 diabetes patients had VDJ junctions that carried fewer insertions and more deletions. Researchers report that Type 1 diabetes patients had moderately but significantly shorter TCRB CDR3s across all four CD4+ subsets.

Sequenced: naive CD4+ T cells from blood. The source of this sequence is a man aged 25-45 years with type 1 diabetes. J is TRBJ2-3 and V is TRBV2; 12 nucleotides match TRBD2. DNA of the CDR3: TGTGCCAGCAGATGGACTAGCGGGGCCAACTCAGATACGCAGTATTTT. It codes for CASRWTSGANSDTQYF.